The present T cell receptor (beta chain) was sequenced within a study of cytomegalovirus exposure and HLA in healthy donors. Study findings and constraints: A later analysis found most CMV-associated TCR beta chains apparently HLA-restricted. With high specificity and sensitivity, the classifier reportedly diagnosed cytomegalovirus status. 87-base-pair reads could not separate some V segments, including TRBV6-2 and TRBV6-3. Listed as cytomegalovirus-associated were over 150 TCR beta chains.

There are a few counts of this clone. The antigen is not known. The PCR employed 60 Vbeta primers together with 13 Jbeta primers. The table came from immunoSEQ multiplex PCR; TCRdb's copy has only in-frame clones and leaves some out. The sample has 160,000 or so clones; roughly three quarters are singletons. Deletions cut 4 bases from V and 2 bases from J, with 13 bases between. In germline, CDR1 is SGHRS, CDR2 YFSETQ. CDR3 length: 14 residues. This chain connects TRBV5-1 to TRBJ2-7, with D possibly being TRBD2 (6 bases). Sequencing input: PBMCs. This receptor was identified in a man between 60 and 75 years old in good health and CMV-seronegative. CDR3 sequence (DNA): TGCGCCAGCAGCCCTCCGGGGGAAGCCTACGAGCAGTACTTC. Amino acid sequence: CASSPPGEAYEQYF.